This record looks at one T cell receptor (beta chain) sequence and its context. The antigen it binds to is not known. No qualities accompany the bases; no much larger clone lies one base away. Via the germline V gene, CDR1 is MDHEN and CDR2 SYDVKM. V and J are trimmed by 5 bases and 4 bases, and the gene matches miss 3 bases of the junction. The CDR3 has 13 amino acids, counting the end cysteine and phenylalanine. Of the read, only the CDR3 DNA is kept; its 39 bases are in frame from base 1. This sample stems from a study of beta chain features in type 1 diabetes listed by TCRdb under 2018. For context, the study as a whole: Mean age, gender distribution, total cell number and subset yield did not differ between patients and healthy donors. Across all samples, some 99 million sorted cells were examined, and cell number per subset correlated strongly with RNA yield. Whereas all 30 or so donors provided naive and central memory subsets, regulatory and stem cell-like memory subsets were isolated from just 8 patients and roughly 8 healthy donors. In the study, recently diagnosed type 1 diabetes patients and matched healthy donors were compared on the TCRB repertoires of their sorted circulating CD4+ T cell subsets.

On the study overall, not on this receptor specifically: Because small numbers of individuals were included in the HLA sub-analyses, any influence of HLA type on TCRB rearrangement was left unresolved. In all four CD4+ subsets, TCRB CDR3 length was moderately but significantly shorter in type 1 diabetes patients. At VDJ recombination sites, type 1 diabetes patients had fewer insertions and more deleted nucleotides, which implies abnormalities in thymic rearrangement. Because cDNA was sequenced instead of genomic DNA, highly expressing activated cells could be over-represented, though the groups showed no difference in activation or CD3 levels. Naive, central memory and regulatory TCRB repertoires appeared to be more similar among patients than among healthy donors. Shorter templates might have been favored by PCR, but patient and control samples were amplified and corrected together, so both groups would have been affected equally by any skew.

All of the isolated RNA was reverse transcribed with the High Capacity cDNA Reverse Transcription Kit, so expressed TCRB transcripts were sequenced. Deep immunoSEQ sequencing was performed on naive, central memory and regulatory T cell samples, with an average of about 3.6 million total reads per sample. After sorted cells were lysed in RLT buffer, RNA was extracted with DNase-treated RNeasy Micro or Mini kits, with the choice depending on cell number. To prevent cross-contamination, every cell subset was processed on its own, while patient and healthy donor samples were processed together. TCRB sequences were amplified from cDNA with the immunoSEQ multiplex PCR, producing 87-bp fragments spanning the CDR3 region. Amplicons were sequenced on the Illumina HiSeq platform. Regarding the original processing steps: Synthetic template baselines were used to correct PCR bias computationally, reads within Hamming distance 2 were collapsed, and singletons that could not be merged were discarded. Reads were aligned against IMGT to assign V, D and J genes, CDR3 length and insertions or deletions at six rearrangement sites. Within each subset, clonotype counts were normalized to the number of sorted cells before true diversity and Gini coefficients were calculated with the tcR R package. Repertoire sharing was quantified using the overlap coefficient calculated on TCRB nucleotide sequences. Out-of-frame TCRB sequences from naive cells were analyzed to stand in for the pre-selection repertoire. The table comes from immuneACCESS by way of TCRdb, which keeps in-frame sequences with V and J called. Part of the clones is missing from these tables; in studies checked, under half for an unresolved V gene and the rest for unknown reasons. V and J calls and clone size come straight from that table; D and trimming were deduced from the DNA. Recorded for this sample are some 900,000 clones; about 17% of them occurred a single time. The top ten clones comprise 0.023% of the sample.

Each donor gave one peripheral blood draw, averaging approximately 0.12 L, which was collected into heparinised tubes. Naive, central memory, regulatory and stem cell-like memory CD4+ T cells were sorted on a BD FACSAria II using a panel including CD45RO, CCR7, CD25, CD127, CD95 and CD27. All sorted populations exceeded 95% purity. Right away, PBMCs were isolated by Lymphoprep density gradient centrifugation and were stained directly, with no culture step. Samples were stained and sorted in pairs, with one healthy donor and one patient per experiment, so that batch effects were minimized. This chain joins TRBV28 to TRBJ2-3; 7 central nucleotides agree with TRBD1. The sequence was obtained from a woman aged 18-35 years in good health. Sequenced material: naive CD4+ T cells from blood. The cell subset or site label on this specimen signifies: true naive CD4+ T cells. Here is the DNA: TGTGCCAGCAGTCCACAGGGGCCAGATACGCAGTATTTT. Translated, it gives CASSPQGPDTQYF.